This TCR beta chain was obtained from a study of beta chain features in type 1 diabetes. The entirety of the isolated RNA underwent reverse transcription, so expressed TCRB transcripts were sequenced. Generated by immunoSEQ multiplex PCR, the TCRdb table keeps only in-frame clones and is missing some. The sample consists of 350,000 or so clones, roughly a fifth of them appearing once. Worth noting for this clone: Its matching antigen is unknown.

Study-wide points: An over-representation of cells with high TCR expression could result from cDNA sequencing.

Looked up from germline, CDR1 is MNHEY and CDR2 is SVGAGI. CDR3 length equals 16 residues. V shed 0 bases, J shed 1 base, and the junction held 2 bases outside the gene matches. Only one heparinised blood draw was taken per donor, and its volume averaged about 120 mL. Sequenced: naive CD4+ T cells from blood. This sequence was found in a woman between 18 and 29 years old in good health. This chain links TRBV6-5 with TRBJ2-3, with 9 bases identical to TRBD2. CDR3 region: CASSYSRLAGTDTQYF. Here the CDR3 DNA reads TGTGCCAGCAGTTACTCGCGACTAGCGGGCACAGATACGCAGTATTTT.